These 31 T cell receptor beta chains were all obtained from the same sample, sequenced in a study of blood T cell repertoires in COVID-19. Generated by immunoSEQ multiplex PCR, the TCRdb table keeps only in-frame clones and is missing some. The sample has roughly 90,000 clones, roughly 85% seen once. What was sequenced was peripheral blood. The receptors derive from a man older than 75 with acute or convalescent COVID-19.

V is TRBV29-1 and J is TRBJ2-4; TRBD2 is a possible D gene (6 bases). CDR1 and CDR2 (germline): SQVTM, ANQGSEA. The CDR3 covers 15 residues. Trimming cost V 3 bases and J 3 bases, with 15 bases left between them. CDR3 region: CSVDLLMGGKNIQYF. CDR3 sequence (DNA): TGCAGCGTTGATTTGCTCATGGGGGGCAAAAACATTCAGTACTTC.

The chain is built from TRBV30 and TRBJ1-5; 8 nucleotides align to TRBD1. This CDR3 has 17 residues. V lost 1 base to trimming and J lost 0 bases; unmatched junction nucleotides: 8. From germline, CDR1 is GTSNPN and CDR2 SVGIG (reference sequence). The CDR3 protein is CAWSETGTGYSNQPQHF. DNA of the CDR3: TGTGCCTGGAGTGAAACCGGGACAGGTTATAGCAATCAGCCCCAGCATTTT.

The chain links TRBV10-3 to TRBJ2-3; TRBD2 agrees at 13 bases. The CDR3 has 15 amino acids. The V and J ends lost 5 bases and 3 bases, in that order; junction bases with no gene match: 2. CDR1 is ENHRY, CDR2 SYGVKD, per germline. The DNA for the CDR3 is TGTGCCATCAGTAAGGGACTAGCGGGAACAGATACGCAGTATTTT. It encodes CAISKGLAGTDTQYF.

This chain connects TRBV7-8 to TRBJ1-5, with 7 bases aligning to TRBD1. From germline, CDR1 is SGHVS and CDR2 FQNEAQ. The V segment lost 5 bases and the J segment 0 bases; nucleotides outside the gene matches: 13. This CDR3 region has 18 residues. The CDR3 protein is CASSTRTGFSVSNQPQHF. CDR3 DNA sequence: TGTGCCAGCAGCACTCGGACAGGTTTTAGTGTTAGCAATCAGCCCCAGCATTTT. Variable domain in full (rest from reference TRBV7-8 and TRBJ1-5): GAGVSQSPRYKVAKRGQDVALRCDPISGHVSLFWYQQALGQGPEFLTYFQNEAQLDKSGLPSDRFFAERPEGSVSTLKIQRTQQEDSAVYLCASSTRTGFSVSNQPQHFGDGTRLSIL.

The V and J genes are TRBV27 and TRBJ2-5; TRBD1 matches 12 bases. The ends lost 1 base at V and 5 bases at J; junction bases unmatched: 5. CDR1 and CDR2 (germline): MNHEY, SMNVEV (reference sequence). This CDR3 is 16 amino acids long. CDR3 region: CASSLYGTGGRETQYF. The CDR3 nucleotides are TGTGCCAGCAGTTTATACGGGACAGGGGGCCGGGAGACCCAGTACTTC.

The J gene is TRBJ1-4, the V gene TRBV6-5; the match to TRBD1 covers 9 bases. Germline assignment: CDR1 MNHEY and CDR2 SVGAGI. The CDR3 consists of 13 residues. Trimming at V came to 9 bases and at J to 4 bases, leaving 3 bases not matched to a gene. Here the CDR3 reads CASRTGVNEKLFF. The CDR3 DNA is TGTGCCAGTAGGACAGGGGTTAATGAAAAACTGTTTTTT.

This clone appeared a few times. As DNA, the CDR3 is TGTGCCAGTACACAGGCAGGGGGCAGTGAGCAGTTCTTC. As protein: CASTQAGGSEQFF. J is TRBJ2-1 and V is TRBV19; 8 positions agree with TRBD1. The CDR3 length is 13 residues. V was pared by 7 bases and J by 9 bases, with 8 bases of the junction left unmatched. Germline-derived CDR1 and CDR2 are LNHDA and SQIVND (reference sequence). The full variable domain, its missing parts supplied by reference TRBV19 and TRBJ2-1, is DGGITQSPKYLFRKEGQNVTLSCEQNLNHDAMYWYRQDPGQGLRLIYYSQIVNDFQKGDIAEGYSVSREKKESFPLTVTSAQKNPTAFYLCASTQAGGSEQFFGPGTRLTVL.

J is TRBJ1-1 and V is TRBV5-4, with D perhaps TRBD1 (6 bases). Germline V gives CDR1 SGHNT, CDR2 YYREEE (reference sequence). There are 15 residues in the CDR3. The germline V and J ends were trimmed by 4 bases and 3 bases, with 16 bases remaining between them. CDR3 protein: CASSRNRAGDTEAFF. The CDR3 nucleotides read TGTGCCAGCAGCCGTAACAGGGCTGGGGACACTGAAGCTTTCTTT.

J is TRBJ2-5 and V is TRBV6-2 or TRBV6-3; 10 bases fit TRBD1. J lost 4 bases, V lost 5 bases, and 4 bases had no gene match. Germline V gene data show CDR1 as MNHEY and CDR2 as SVGEGT. CDR3 length: 14 residues. CDR3 in DNA: TGTGCCAGCAGTCGGACAGGGGGGGGAGAGACCCAGTACTTC. Encoded protein: CASSRTGGGETQYF.

The J gene is TRBJ2-2, the V gene TRBV5-4, with a possible D match to TRBD1 (5 bases). The CDR3 has 16 residues. V was shortened by 1 base and J by 6 bases, with 16 bases between the two germline ends. Germline V gene data show CDR1 as SGHNT and CDR2 as YYREEE (reference sequence). The CDR3 DNA sequence: TGTGCCAGCAGCTTGAGGAGACAGCTGGATGCCGGGGAGCTGTTTTTT. Protein sequence: CASSLRRQLDAGELFF.

The rearrangement links TRBV9 to TRBJ2-5, with 12 bases that match TRBD2. Trimming removed 5 bases from V and 2 bases from J; junction bases left unmatched: 7. CDR1 and CDR2 (germline): SGDLS, YYNGEE. The CDR3 is made up of 16 amino acids. CDR3 nucleotide sequence: TGTGCCAGCAGTGGCCTAGCGGGAGGGGGGCAAGAGACCCAGTACTTC. Translated: CASSGLAGGGQETQYF.

This chain connects TRBV5-1 to TRBJ2-7; 11 nucleotides match TRBD1. CDR3 length: 15 amino acids. Germline lookup yields CDR1 SGHRS and CDR2 YFSETQ. The trim removed 4 bases at V and 6 bases at J, leaving 9 bases unmatched. The CDR3, as DNA: TGCGCCAGCAGCCCCCCAGGGACAGGGGGTCTCGAGCAGTACTTC. Translated: CASSPPGTGGLEQYF.

V and J are TRBV27 and TRBJ1-5; D remains unclear. Trimming removed 3 bases at V and 4 bases at J, with 10 bases between. CDR3 length: 14 amino acids. The germline V gene has CDR1 MNHEY and CDR2 SMNVEV (reference sequence). CDR3 in DNA: TGTGCCAGCAGTTTTTCCCCGGGGAATCAGCCCCAGCATTTT. Translated: CASSFSPGNQPQHF.

This clone has only a few counts. The chain joins TRBV5-1 to TRBJ2-5; tentatively, D is TRBD1 (5 bases). Germline loops: CDR1 SGHRS, CDR2 YFSETQ. The CDR3 totals 13 residues. Trimming stripped 5 bases from V and 1 base from J, with 9 bases between. CDR3 residues: CASRDKLQETQYF. DNA for the CDR3: TGCGCCAGCAGGGACAAGCTCCAAGAGACCCAGTACTTC.

This chain connects TRBV29-1 to TRBJ2-7; 7 bases agree with TRBD1. Losses at the gene ends were 7 bases for V and 0 bases for J; bases not matched to a gene: 6. CDR3 length: 13 amino acids. CDR1 and CDR2 (germline): SQVTM, ANQGSEA. For the CDR3, the DNA is TGCAGCGCCAGGGGACAGATCTCCTACGAGCAGTACTTC. Translation: CSARGQISYEQYF.

The genes are TRBV7-3 and TRBJ2-7, with 12 positions matching TRBD2. From germline, CDR1 is SGHTA and CDR2 FQGTGA. Trimming cost V 4 bases and J 6 bases; bases outside gene matches: 16. The CDR3 loop spans 18 amino acids. The CDR3 coding sequence is TGTGCCAGCAGCTCCCGGACTAGCGGGATTCCGTCCTCGGGCGAGCAGTACTTC. Its translation is CASSSRTSGIPSSGEQYF.

The V and J genes are TRBV7-2 and TRBJ2-5; D not certain. Between the trimmed V and J ends, which lost 5 bases and 2 bases, there was a span of 3 bases. This CDR3 has 11 residues. Germline-derived CDR1 and CDR2 are SGHTA and FQGNSA. The CDR3 spells CASSQQETQYF. CDR3 DNA: TGTGCCAGCAGCCAACAAGAGACCCAGTACTTC.

V gene TRBV25-1 combines with J gene TRBJ2-3; 7 bases fit TRBD2. CDR1 and CDR2 (germline): MGHDK, SYGVNS. V lost 8 bases, J lost 4 bases, and 6 bases stayed unmatched. The CDR3 runs to 13 residues. The CDR3 DNA is TGTGCCAGCGCCCAGCGGGGAGCAGATACGCAGTATTTT. Amino acid sequence: CASAQRGADTQYF.

The sample holds a few counts of this clone. The sample contains more than one DNA sequence encoding this CDR3. The chain recombines TRBV20-1 with TRBJ2-3; D possibly corresponds to TRBD2 (6 bases). The germline CDR1 and CDR2 sequences are DFQATT and SNEGSKA (reference sequence). Trimming removed 3 bases from V and 1 base from J, with 11 bases in between. This CDR3 comprises 14 residues. CDR3 bases: TGCAGTGCTAGTAGGCGGGACGGCACAGATACGCAGTATTTT. This sequence encodes CSASRRDGTDTQYF.

The chain links TRBV9 to TRBJ1-1; 8 nucleotides align to TRBD1. V trimming: 3 bases; J trimming: 0 bases; junction bases outside the gene matches: 7. The CDR3 loop spans 16 amino acids. CDR1 and CDR2 (germline): SGDLS, YYNGEE. The CDR3 DNA is TGTGCCAGCAGCGAAGGGACAGGCGGTATGAACACTGAAGCTTTCTTT. This gives the protein CASSEGTGGMNTEAFF.

J is TRBJ2-5 and V is TRBV19; TRBD2 might be the D (6 bases). This CDR3 region has 15 residues. Per the germline V gene, CDR1 is LNHDA and CDR2 is SQIVND (reference sequence). The V gene lost 4 bases and the J gene lost 2 bases, with 14 bases spanning the gap. CDR3 amino acids: CASSSPGTEQETQYF. The CDR3 region has the DNA TGTGCCAGTAGTAGCCCCGGGACTGAACAAGAGACCCAGTACTTC.

This clone was detected only a few times. The chain employs TRBV6-5 and TRBJ2-7, with 7 bases matching TRBD1. The ends lost 2 bases at V and 2 bases at J; junction bases unmatched: 3. Germline loops: CDR1 MNHEY, CDR2 SVGAGI. The length of the CDR3 is 14 residues. The CDR3 sequence is CASSYRGQTYEQYF. The CDR3 DNA follows: TGTGCCAGCAGTTACAGGGGGCAAACCTACGAGCAGTACTTC.

The J gene is TRBJ2-7, the V gene TRBV2; D remains ambiguous. Germline CDR1 and CDR2: SNHLY and FYNNEI. V shed 10 bases and J shed 2 bases, with 12 bases lying between them. CDR3 length equals 12 residues. DNA for the CDR3: TGTGCCACCCGAAAGCGCCCCTACGAGCAGTACTTC. Its translation is CATRKRPYEQYF.

This chain uses TRBV21-1 with TRBJ1-6. TRBV21-1 is listed as a pseudogene. The CDR3 sequence is 16 residues long. CDR3: CASSKGGGNSNSPLHF. The CDR3, as DNA: TGTGCCAGCAGCAAAGGGGGGGGGAATTCTAATTCACCCCTCCACTTT.

The chain employs TRBV25-1 and TRBJ2-3; 10 positions match TRBD2. CDR1 is MGHDK, CDR2 SYGVNS, per germline. V trimming: 3 bases; J trimming: 10 bases; junction bases outside the gene matches: 4. The CDR3 loop spans 13 amino acids. CDR3 sequence (DNA): TGTGCCAGCAGTGAGTTGAGCGGGAGGGCGCAGTATTTT. Translation: CASSELSGRAQYF.

The chain links TRBV7-3 to TRBJ2-3; weak D call: TRBD2 (6 bases). V was pared by 3 bases and J by 8 bases, with 18 bases between. The germline V gene has CDR1 SGHTA and CDR2 FQGTGA. The CDR3 consists of 15 residues. The CDR3 loop is CASSLGRGSRATQYF. The DNA of the CDR3 is TGTGCCAGCAGCTTGGGGCGGGGCTCCAGGGCTACGCAGTATTTT.

The chain carries TRBV6-2 or TRBV6-3 and TRBJ2-7; 8 bases map to TRBD2. This CDR3 has 18 amino acids. Germline trimming cut 2 bases from V and 1 base from J; bases unmatched to any gene: 13. CDR1 and CDR2 from the germline V gene are MNHEY and SVGEGT. CDR3 bases: TGTGCCAGCAGTTACCCCCCTTCCGGGACTAGTATTTCCTACGAGCAGTACTTC. Translating gives CASSYPPSGTSISYEQYF.

The rearrangement joins TRBV4-3 to TRBJ1-4; 9 bases fit TRBD1. This CDR3 spans 15 amino acids. From germline, CDR1 is LGHNA and CDR2 YSLEER. With V trimmed by 1 base and J by 3 bases, 0 bases remained unmatched. CDR3 in amino acids: CASSQGDRANEKLFF. The CDR3 DNA is TGCGCCAGCAGCCAAGGGGACAGGGCTAATGAAAAACTGTTTTTT.

This chain connects TRBV30 to TRBJ1-1; D call uncertain. The V gene lost 1 base and the J gene lost 3 bases, with 15 bases spanning the gap. Germline assignment: CDR1 GTSNPN and CDR2 SVGIG (reference sequence). This CDR3 has 15 residues. The CDR3 is CAWSGLGWGDTEAFF. CDR3 nucleotides: TGTGCCTGGAGTGGCCTCGGGTGGGGAGACACTGAAGCTTTCTTT. Supplemented by reference TRBV30 and TRBJ1-1, the full variable domain reads SQTIHQWPATLVQPVGSPLSLECTVEGTSNPNLYWYRQAAGRGLQLLFYSVGIGQISSEVPQNLSASRPQDRQFILSSKKLLLSDSGFYLCAWSGLGWGDTEAFFGQGTRLTVV.

This clone was counted only a few times. The chain joins TRBV28 to TRBJ1-4; TRBD1 matches at 10 bases. V trimming: 4 bases; J trimming: 6 bases; junction bases outside the gene matches: 5. Germline V gene data show CDR1 as MDHEN and CDR2 as SYDVKM. This CDR3 comprises 15 residues. The CDR3 sequence is CASSYQTGGDEKLFF. The CDR3 DNA sequence: TGTGCCAGCAGTTACCAGACAGGGGGCGATGAAAAACTGTTTTTT. Using reference TRBV28 and TRBJ1-4 for the parts outside the CDR3, the full variable domain is DVKVTQSSRYLVKRTGEKVFLECVQDMDHENMFWYRQDPGLGLRLIYFSYDVKMKEKGDIPEGYSVSREKKERFSLILESASTNQTSMYLCASSYQTGGDEKLFFGSGTQLSVL.

This chain joins TRBV20-1 and TRBJ2-5; D unresolved. The V end was cut by 1 base, the J end by 4 bases, with 4 bases between. Germline V gene data show CDR1 as DFQATT and CDR2 as SNEGSKA (reference sequence). The CDR3 length is 11 residues. The CDR3 loop reads CSARVAETQYF. CDR3 coding DNA: TGCAGTGCTAGAGTGGCAGAGACCCAGTACTTC.